The T cell receptor beta chain under discussion was sequenced for a study of response to subunit inactivated influenza vaccine. CDR3 length: 16 residues. Trimming took 3 bases from V and 5 from J; bases not matched to a gene: 9. Germline V lookup: CDR1 KGHSH, CDR2 LQKENI. TCRdb recomputed calls from the RT-PCR reads with MiXCR, one row per CDR3 protein. The sample records under 200,000 distinct CDR3 sequences, over 9.5% being singletons. The same data also went into a second study, on T cells expressing NK-cell markers. From that study: The cDNA for TCR beta came from 5'RACE template switching with UMIs. It remained uncertain whether the expanded NKG2C+ T cell clones were specific for HCMV antigens.

Specimen: CD8+ T cells sorted from PBMCs, collected 11 to 12 days after vaccination. The V gene is TRBV18, the J gene TRBJ1-1, with 10 bases aligning to TRBD1. The TCR originated in a man aged 50 or older who received an inactivated influenza vaccine. The CDR3 DNA follows: TGTGCCAGCTCACCCGGGACAGGGGTAGAGGGAACTGAAGCTTTCTTT. Amino acids: CASSPGTGVEGTEAFF.